This T cell receptor beta chain was identified in a study of long-term antiretroviral therapy in people with HIV. About this clone: Its specificity is not known.

Runs used v3.0 of the immunoSEQ assay and were done at survey level. Here immunoSEQ multiplex PCR was the method, and the copy in TCRdb shows in-frame clones only, minus some. Of 25,000 to 30,000 clones listed, over 75% were seen once; the top ten hold roughly 4%. General observations from the study: Blood dating 2004 to 2017 may reflect older ART regimens.

The CDR3 runs to 15 residues. Germline V gene sequence: CDR1 SGHTA, CDR2 FQGNSA. Trimming shortened V by 5 bases and J by 3 bases, and 14 bases separated the two germline ends. The chain joins TRBV7-2 to TRBJ2-1; D is perhaps TRBD1 (6 bases). The sequenced sample was unsorted PBMCs, obtained just over 5 years after starting antiretroviral therapy. The sequence derives from a woman aged 35 to 49 with HIV. The CDR3 region has the DNA TGTGCCAGCAGCACTGGACAGACAGTCTACAATGAGCAGTTCTTC. Protein product: CASSTGQTVYNEQFF.